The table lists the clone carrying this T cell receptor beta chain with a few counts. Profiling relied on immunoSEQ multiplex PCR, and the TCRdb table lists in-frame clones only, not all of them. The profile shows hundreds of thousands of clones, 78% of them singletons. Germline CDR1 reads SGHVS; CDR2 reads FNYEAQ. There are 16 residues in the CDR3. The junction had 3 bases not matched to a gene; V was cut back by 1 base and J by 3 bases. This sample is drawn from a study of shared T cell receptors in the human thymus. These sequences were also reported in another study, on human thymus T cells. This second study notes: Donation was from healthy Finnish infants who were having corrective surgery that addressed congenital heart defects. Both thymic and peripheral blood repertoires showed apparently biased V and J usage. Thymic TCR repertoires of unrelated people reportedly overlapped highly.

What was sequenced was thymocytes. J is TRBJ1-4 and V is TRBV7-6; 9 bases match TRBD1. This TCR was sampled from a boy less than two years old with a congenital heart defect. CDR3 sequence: CASSLGWTGANEKLFF. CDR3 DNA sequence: TGTGCCAGCAGCTTAGGGTGGACAGGGGCTAATGAAAAACTGTTTTTT.